These 12 T cell receptor beta chains share one sample of origin, sequenced in a study of shared clonotypes between healthy human individuals. The table came from immunoSEQ multiplex PCR; TCRdb's copy has only in-frame clones and leaves some out. The profile shows millions of clones, 90% to 95% of them singletons. Specimen: naive CD4+ T cells sorted from blood. The subset was: CD45RA+ positively selected. Every receptor here comes from a man younger than 35 in good health.

This chain connects TRBV7-9 to TRBJ2-6; D is unclear. The germline V and J ends were trimmed by 5 bases and 0 bases, with 11 bases remaining between them. Germline CDR1 reads SEHNR; CDR2 reads FQNEAQ (reference sequence). This CDR3 has 16 amino acids. CDR3 coding DNA: TGTGCCAGCAGCCCGAGCCCACGCTCTGGGGCCAACGTCCTGACTTTC. This translates into CASSPSPRSGANVLTF.

The V gene is TRBV5-1, the J gene TRBJ2-1, with 11 bases fitting TRBD2. The CDR3 covers 16 residues. Germline V gives CDR1 SGHRS, CDR2 YFSETQ. V was pared by 1 base and J by 6 bases, with 6 bases of the junction left unmatched. This CDR3 reads CASSLLAGGVANEQFF. CDR3 in DNA: TGCGCCAGCAGCTTGCTAGCGGGAGGTGTGGCCAATGAGCAGTTCTTC.

Note on this clone: Other DNA sequences in this specimen translate into the identical CDR3. V is TRBV5-1 and J is TRBJ1-2, with unresolved D. Trimming shortened V by 4 bases and J by 3 bases, and 10 bases separated the two germline ends. CDR1 SGHRS and CDR2 YFSETQ come from the germline V gene. CDR3 length: 13 residues. CDR3 protein: CASSPDNHYGYTF. For the CDR3, the DNA is TGCGCCAGCAGCCCCGACAATCACTATGGCTACACCTTC.

This clone came up a few times. The gene calls are TRBV5-5 and TRBJ2-7; the D is unclear. The CDR3 runs to 14 residues. Per germline, CDR1 SGHKS and CDR2 YYEKEE (reference sequence). V lost 2 bases and J lost 3, with 12 bases in between. The DNA for the CDR3 is TGTGCCAGCAGCTTTGGGCCGTCCATCTACGAGCAGTACTTC. It encodes CASSFGPSIYEQYF.

In nucleotides, the CDR3 is TGTGCCAGCAGCTTAAGGACACCTCCGATGAACACTGAAGCTTTCTTT. Translated, it gives CASSLRTPPMNTEAFF. The chain has TRBV7-2 and TRBJ1-1, with TRBD1 as a possible D gene (5 bases). CDR3 length: 16 amino acids. V was cut by 2 bases and J by 0 bases, with 13 bases left in between. Germline CDR1 reads SGHTA; CDR2 reads FQGNSA. Complete variable domain (other parts from reference TRBV7-2 and TRBJ1-1): GAGVSQSPSNKVTEKGKDVELRCDPISGHTALYWYRQSLGQGLEFLIYFQGNSAPDKSGLPSDRFSAERTGGSVSTLTIQRTQQEDSAVYLCASSLRTPPMNTEAFFGQGTRLTVV.

Note on this clone: Other nucleotide sequences from this sample produce the same CDR3. The chain employs TRBV18 and TRBJ2-3; the D gene could be TRBD1 or TRBD2 (5 bases each). CDR1 and CDR2 (germline): KGHSH, LQKENI. V was clipped by 3 bases and J by 2 bases, with 6 bases between them. This CDR3 has 13 residues. In nucleotides, the CDR3 is TGTGCCAGCTCACCCGGGGCCACAGATACGCAGTATTTT. Protein sequence: CASSPGATDTQYF.

This chain connects TRBV5-4 to TRBJ2-3; TRBD2 aligns across 10 bases. J lost 2 bases, V lost 2 bases, and 5 bases had no gene match. CDR3 length: 16 amino acids. Germline lookup yields CDR1 SGHNT and CDR2 YYREEE (reference sequence). The CDR3 region is CASSLIAGGTTDTQYF. The DNA for the CDR3 is TGTGCCAGCAGCTTAATAGCGGGAGGCACCACAGATACGCAGTATTTT.

The genes are TRBV10-3 and TRBJ1-1; D not certain. The CDR3 contains 15 residues. The V gene's germline CDR1 is ENHRY and CDR2 SYGVKD. With 3 bases removed from V and 1 base from J, the gap between germline ends came to 12 bases. The CDR3 region has the DNA TGTGCCATCAGTGACCTTGCAGGAGGGAACACTGAAGCTTTCTTT. Encoded protein: CAISDLAGGNTEAFF.

The genes are TRBV5-6 and TRBJ1-2; 8 nucleotides align to TRBD1. V dropped 4 bases and J dropped 0; count of bases not matched to a gene: 8. There are 16 residues in the CDR3. Looked up from germline, CDR1 is SGHDT and CDR2 is YYEEEE. Here the CDR3 reads CASSIDRGSTNYGYTF. For the CDR3, the DNA is TGTGCCAGCAGCATCGACAGGGGAAGCACTAACTATGGCTACACCTTC.

The chain couples TRBV29-1 to TRBJ1-5; D call uncertain. Between the trimmed V and J ends, which lost 4 bases and 2 bases, there was a span of 6 bases. CDR3 size: 12 residues. Germline values: CDR1 SQVTM, CDR2 ANQGSEA. This CDR3 is CSVAEGNQPQHF. The CDR3 region has the DNA TGCAGCGTTGCCGAGGGCAATCAGCCCCAGCATTTT. The full variable domain, with the rest looked up from reference TRBV29-1 and TRBJ1-5, is SAVISQKPSRDICQRGTSLTIQCQVDSQVTMMFWYRQQPGQSLTLIATANQGSEATYESGFVIDKFPISRPNLTFSTLTVSNMSPEDSSIYLCSVAEGNQPQHFGDGTRLSIL.

The chain is built from TRBV5-1 and TRBJ2-1; D possibly corresponds to TRBD1 (5 bases). The V gene lost 3 bases and the J gene lost 7 bases, with 8 bases spanning the gap. Germline V gives CDR1 SGHRS, CDR2 YFSETQ. The CDR3 loop spans 12 amino acids. The CDR3 here is CASSYQGNEQFF. CDR3 nucleotides: TGCGCCAGCAGCTATCAGGGTAATGAGCAGTTCTTC.

This chain links TRBV7-9 with TRBJ1-1; 7 bases match TRBD1. From germline, CDR1 is SEHNR and CDR2 FQNEAQ (reference sequence). This CDR3 region has 14 residues. With V trimmed by 5 bases and J by 4 bases, 7 bases remained unmatched. CDR3 region: CASSAMGQLTEAFF. CDR3 DNA: TGTGCCAGCAGCGCAATGGGACAGCTCACTGAAGCTTTCTTT.